This TCR beta chain was recorded in a study of blood T cell repertoires in COVID-19. Germline lookup yields CDR1 MNHEY and CDR2 SVGAGI. This CDR3 region has 16 residues. V trimming: 4 bases; J trimming: 4 bases; junction bases outside the gene matches: 6. Only in-frame clones appear in the TCRdb table, and some are missing; sequencing was by immunoSEQ multiplex PCR. The table includes about 250,000 clones, 70% to 90% detected once. This clone was counted only a few times. Input material: PBMCs or T cells enriched from blood (not recorded which). This receptor was identified in a woman aged 45-65 years who had been exposed to COVID-19. The chain combines TRBV6-5 with TRBJ2-5, with 13 bases identical to TRBD2. For the CDR3, the DNA is TGTGCCAGCAGTTCGCTCGGACTAGCGGGGGCAGAGACCCAGTACTTC. Its translation: CASSSLGLAGAETQYF.